This T cell receptor beta chain was obtained from a study of post-analysis software for immune sequencing data. Study-wide context: Both relapsing-remitting and secondary progressive multiple sclerosis featured among the disease courses, as did progressive-relapsing multiple sclerosis.

cDNA libraries for TCR beta contained unique molecular identifiers. Using its own MiXCR run on the PCR reads, TCRdb lists one record per CDR3 protein. The repertoire holds approximately 730,000 distinct CDR3 sequences, with roughly 29% as singletons. The study, taken as a whole, reports: There were several TRBV segments more frequent in patients than controls, and TRBV5-6, TRBV5-1 and TRBV20-1 were among them.

This clonotype has a handful of counts. The antigen remains unidentified. The CDR3 totals 15 residues. Germline V gene data show CDR1 as SGHTA and CDR2 as FQGNSA. Trimming at V came to 4 bases and at J to 5 bases, leaving 10 bases not matched to a gene. The source material was blood. The receptor comes from a girl aged 5-17 years with multiple sclerosis. The chain joins TRBV7-2 to TRBJ1-2; 7 bases line up with TRBD1. The CDR3: CASSYSGTEGYGYTF. The CDR3 DNA follows: TGTGCCAGCAGCTACTCCGGGACAGAAGGATATGGCTACACCTTC.